Described below is a single T cell receptor beta chain sequence and its context. Antigen unknown. The sample belongs to a study of T cell responses to AZD1222 COVID-19 vaccine. Study observations and caveats: There were vaccine-associated CD4 TCRs across spike, dominant at 160-218 and 743-854. Two AZD1222 administrations were followed by greater Spike-specific TCR breadth and depth.

Germline lookup yields CDR1 SNHLY and CDR2 FYNNEI. The V and J ends lost 6 bases and 3 bases, in that order; junction bases with no gene match: 4. The CDR3 contains 15 residues. The repertoire was sequenced with immunoSEQ multiplex PCR; TCRdb's copy has only in-frame clones and lacks some. Of more than 100,000 clones listed, roughly 87% were seen once; the top ten hold around 9.4%. The chain has TRBV2 and TRBJ2-3; TRBD2 matches at 12 bases. The sample here was peripheral blood, taken on day 0 of AZD1222 vaccination. This sequence originates from an adult in good health. In nucleotides, the CDR3 is TGTGCCAGCAGCCTACTAGCGGGGGGTACAGATACGCAGTATTTT. Protein sequence: CASSLLAGGTDTQYF.